A single sample gave rise to the 7 T cell receptor beta chains below, sequenced in a study of blood T cell repertoires in COVID-19 (dated by TCRdb to about 2020). The library was obtained by the immunoSEQ multiplex PCR assay. TCRdb holds this immuneACCESS table with in-frame rearrangements only. Some clones are missing; in checked studies, unresolved V genes explain under half, and the rest has no known cause. This sample is represented by approximately 44,000 clones; roughly nine tenths of them were singletons. The ten largest clones take up 4.3% of the sample. Specimen: peripheral blood. The receptors were gathered from a man aged 55-75 years with acute or convalescent COVID-19.

The chain couples TRBV27 to TRBJ2-7, with 12 bases identical to TRBD1. Looked up from germline, CDR1 is MNHEY and CDR2 is SMNVEV (reference sequence). This CDR3 has 14 amino acids. V lost 4 bases, J lost 6 bases, and 4 bases stayed unmatched. CDR3 bases: TGTGCCAGCAGTTCGGGACAGGGGGCTGGCGAGCAGTACTTC. Encoded protein: CASSSGQGAGEQYF.

V and J are TRBV3-1 (or the pseudogene TRBV3-2) and TRBJ1-1, with a possible D match to TRBD1 (5 bases). The CDR3 is made up of 14 amino acids. V was cut by 3 bases and J by 1 base, with 9 bases left in between. The germline gives CDR1 LGHDT, CDR2 YNNKEL (reference sequence). CDR3 residues: CASSQRGGNTEAFF. The CDR3 nucleotides are TGTGCCAGCAGCCAGAGGGGAGGGAACACTGAAGCTTTCTTT.

The gene calls are TRBV5-1 and TRBJ1-2, with 8 bases lining up with TRBD1. Germline CDR1 and CDR2: SGHRS and YFSETQ. The CDR3 length is 13 residues. Trimming at V came to 4 bases and at J to 6 bases, leaving 5 bases not matched to a gene. CDR3 DNA: TGCGCCAGCAGCCCGGACAGGGTCGATGGCTACACCTTC. Translated: CASSPDRVDGYTF.

CDR3 in DNA: TGTGCCATTACGGGACAGCTGAACACTGAAGCTTTCTTT. Encoded protein: CAITGQLNTEAFF. The rearrangement joins TRBV10-3 to TRBJ1-1; 7 nucleotides align to TRBD1. Trimming removed 9 bases from V and 0 bases from J; junction bases left unmatched: 4. Looked up from germline, CDR1 is ENHRY and CDR2 is SYGVKD. The CDR3 sequence is 13 residues long.

This clone was picked up a small number of times. The rearrangement joins TRBV14 to TRBJ1-1; D not certain. In germline, CDR1 is SGHDN, CDR2 FVKESK. Trimming left V 0 bases short and J 7 bases short, with 9 bases between. The CDR3 contains 13 residues. The CDR3 spells CASSQDAGNEAFF. The DNA for the CDR3 is TGTGCCAGCAGCCAAGATGCCGGGAATGAAGCTTTCTTT.

This clone was seen just once. This rearrangement joins TRBV5-1 to TRBJ1-2; D possibly corresponds to TRBD1 (5 bases). The CDR3 contains 14 residues. V was trimmed by 0 bases and J by 4 bases, leaving 10 bases between them. The germline V gene encodes CDR1 SGHRS and CDR2 YFSETQ. The chain's CDR3 is CASSLAGPSYGYTF. In DNA, the CDR3 is TGCGCCAGCAGCTTGGCAGGGCCCTCCTATGGCTACACCTTC.

V and J are TRBV7-2 and TRBJ1-1, with 8 bases that match TRBD1. With V trimmed by 1 base and J by 6 bases, 4 bases remained unmatched. This CDR3 is 14 amino acids long. CDR1 is SGHTA, CDR2 FQGNSA, per germline. The chain's CDR3 is CASSLGPGGPEAFF. CDR3 sequence (DNA): TGTGCCAGCAGCTTAGGCCCAGGGGGCCCTGAAGCTTTCTTT.